These 23 T cell receptor beta chains share one sample of origin, sequenced in a study of T cell repertoires in cytomegalovirus infection. Antigen specificity for these receptors is unknown. TCRdb analysed the reads with MiXCR anew, one entry per CDR3 protein. The data show over 250,000 distinct CDR3 sequences, 20% to 25% seen once. This specimen consisted of cultured PBMCs, obtained from culture after CMV antigen stimulation. These receptors originate from a human donor in good health (CMV status not recorded). Some clones in this sample may be carry-over from other donors' samples.

On this clonotype: A much larger clone differs from this one at a single base, so this may be a read error. The CDR3 coding sequence is TGTGCCAGCAGCTGGCCAGGGGAGACCCAGTACTTC. Residues: CASSWPGETQYF. The V gene is TRBV7-2, the J gene TRBJ2-5, with TRBD1 as a possible D gene (5 bases). Trimming left V 4 bases short and J 5 bases short, with 8 bases between. CDR1 is SGHTA, CDR2 FQGNSA, per germline. This CDR3 has 12 residues. The full variable domain, in which reference TRBV7-2 and TRBJ2-5 provide the parts outside the CDR3, is GAGVSQSPSNKVTEKGKDVELRCDPISGHTALYWYRQSLGQGLEFLIYFQGNSAPDKSGLPSDRFSAERTGGSVSTLTIQRTQQEDSAVYLCASSWPGETQYFGPGTRLLVL.

This sequence joins TRBV12-3 or TRBV12-4 and TRBJ1-3, with 7 bases lining up with TRBD1. The CDR3 runs to 14 residues. Trimming removed 5 bases from V and 4 bases from J; junction bases left unmatched: 5. The CDR3 is CASSDRARGNTIYF. The CDR3 bases are TGTGCCAGCAGTGACAGGGCTCGAGGAAACACCATATATTTT.

V and J are TRBV20-1 and TRBJ2-2; 7 nucleotides line up with TRBD2. Per germline, CDR1 DFQATT and CDR2 SNEGSKA (reference sequence). This CDR3 is 16 amino acids long. The J segment lost 7 bases and the V segment lost 0 bases, leaving 11 bases of the junction unmatched. The CDR3 here is CSARDFAGDMGGELFF. The CDR3 DNA reads TGCAGTGCTAGAGATTTTGCGGGAGATATGGGCGGGGAGCTGTTTTTT.

This chain joins TRBV20-1 and TRBJ1-5; 11 bases are shared with TRBD1. The germline gives CDR1 DFQATT, CDR2 SNEGSKA (reference sequence). V shed 4 bases, J shed 5 bases, and the junction held 7 bases outside the gene matches. CDR3 size: 15 residues. For the CDR3, the DNA is TGCAGTGCTACACGGACAGGGGGCTCTTATCAGCCCCAGCATTTT. This translates into CSATRTGGSYQPQHF.

This clonotype was counted between two and nine times. The chain links TRBV7-9 to TRBJ2-3, with TRBD2 as a possible D gene (6 bases). CDR1 and CDR2 from the germline V gene are SEHNR and FQNEAQ (reference sequence). This CDR3 comprises 16 residues. Deletions cut 0 bases from V and 2 bases from J, with 12 bases between. This CDR3 reads CASSLALSGLTDTQYF. For the CDR3, the DNA is TGTGCCAGCAGCTTAGCTCTTAGCGGTCTCACAGATACGCAGTATTTT.

The table lists this clonotype with a few counts. The chain carries TRBV4-1 and TRBJ2-2; 7 bases map to TRBD2. The V gene's germline CDR1 is MGHRA and CDR2 YSYEKL. After removal of 2 bases from V and 9 bases from J, the junction contained 9 bases not matched to a gene. CDR3 size: 15 residues. The CDR3: CASSQRGGEFRELFF. For the CDR3, the DNA is TGCGCCAGCAGCCAACGCGGGGGAGAATTCAGGGAGCTGTTTTTT.

In this sample, this clonotype turned up many times. The rearrangement uses TRBV7-2 and TRBJ2-6, with a weak D call TRBD2 (5 bases). V was shortened by 5 bases and J by 13 bases, with 12 bases between the two germline ends. This CDR3 region has 12 residues. Germline V lookup: CDR1 SGHTA, CDR2 FQGNSA. CDR3 sequence (DNA): TGTGCCAGCAGCCCAGAGGGCGGTGTCCTGACTTTC. Protein product: CASSPEGGVLTF. Drawing the rest from reference TRBV7-2 and TRBJ2-6, the complete variable domain is GAGVSQSPSNKVTEKGKDVELRCDPISGHTALYWYRQSLGQGLEFLIYFQGNSAPDKSGLPSDRFSAERTGGSVSTLTIQRTQQEDSAVYLCASSPEGGVLTFGAGSRLTVL.

This clonotype was observed a handful of times. The chain uses TRBV5-6 and TRBJ2-7, with D perhaps TRBD1 or TRBD2 (6 bases each). Germline values: CDR1 SGHDT, CDR2 YYEEEE. With 0 bases removed from V and 6 bases from J, the gap between germline ends came to 7 bases. CDR3 length: 12 amino acids. The CDR3 is CASSLGGAEQYV. The DNA of the CDR3 is TGTGCCAGCAGCTTGGGGGGGGCCGAGCAGTACGTC.

The chain combines TRBV7-2 with TRBJ2-2, with TRBD1 as a possible D gene (6 bases). Trimming pared 8 bases from V and 3 bases from J, leaving 16 bases between. CDR1 and CDR2 from the germline V gene are SGHTA and FQGNSA. This CDR3 has 15 residues. CDR3 residues: CASQTTQGYTGELFF. For the CDR3, the DNA is TGTGCCAGCCAAACCACACAGGGTTACACCGGGGAGCTGTTTTTT.

This clonotype was detected many times. V gene TRBV12-3 or TRBV12-4 combines with J gene TRBJ1-1; D not certain. Trimming cost V 5 bases and J 1 base, with 8 bases left between them. The CDR3 covers 13 residues. CDR3 sequence (DNA): TGTGCCAGCAGTCCGAAGAGGAACACTGAAGCTTTCTTT. This sequence encodes CASSPKRNTEAFF.

This clonotype was found many times. V gene TRBV28 combines with J gene TRBJ2-1; D ambiguous. The CDR3 consists of 15 residues. Germline CDR1 is MDHEN and CDR2 is SYDVKM. Trimming cost V 6 bases and J 2 bases, with 14 bases left between them. The CDR3 DNA reads as TGTGCCAGCAGCCGAGACTCACCCCCCTACAATGAGCAGTTCTTC. Protein sequence: CASSRDSPPYNEQFF.

The sample holds many counts of this clonotype. The chain is built from TRBV6-2 or TRBV6-3 and TRBJ1-5, with D unresolved. V was shortened by 0 bases and J by 4 bases, with 10 bases between the two germline ends. CDR1 and CDR2 from the germline V gene are MNHEY and SVGEGT. The CDR3 has 15 residues. The CDR3: CASSYSLGRNQPQHF. The CDR3, as DNA: TGTGCCAGCAGTTACTCCCTAGGGAGGAATCAGCCCCAGCATTTT.

This rearrangement joins TRBV28 to TRBJ1-1; TRBD1 matches 7 bases. The germline gives CDR1 MDHEN, CDR2 SYDVKM. Unmatched junction bases numbered 7, after V lost 2 bases and J lost 4 bases. This CDR3 has 15 residues. The CDR3 DNA reads TGTGCCAGCAGTTTAACTACAGGGGTGGTCACTGAAGCTTTCTTT. Translated: CASSLTTGVVTEAFF.

The chain links TRBV4-1 to TRBJ1-4; D perhaps matches TRBD1 (6 bases). With 1 base removed from V and 8 bases from J, the gap between germline ends came to 14 bases. Germline CDR1 MGHRA, CDR2 YSYEKL. The CDR3 covers 15 residues. CDR3 bases: TGCGCCAGCAGCCAAGTGGGGCCTCAGGGGGAAAAACTGTTTTTT. Protein product: CASSQVGPQGEKLFF.

The chain carries TRBV5-6 and TRBJ2-2; D is perhaps TRBD1 (5 bases). Trimming took off 4 bases at V and 3 bases at J, with 16 bases between the two ends. The CDR3 sequence is 16 residues long. Per the germline V gene, CDR1 is SGHDT and CDR2 is YYEEEE. Written as DNA, the CDR3 is TGTGCCAGCAGCGCCTCGACAGCCGAGGACACCGGGGAGCTGTTTTTT. Amino acids: CASSASTAEDTGELFF.

There are many counts of this clonotype. The chain links TRBV7-2 to TRBJ2-4; TRBD2 matches 8 bases. V lost 3 bases, J lost 2 bases, and 15 bases stayed unmatched. The CDR3 extends over 19 amino acids. Germline values: CDR1 SGHTA, CDR2 FQGNSA. CDR3 sequence reads: CASSFVPGPAGVTKNIQYF. Written as DNA, the CDR3 is TGTGCCAGCAGCTTCGTGCCTGGTCCAGCGGGAGTCACCAAAAACATTCAGTACTTC.

The sample holds many counts of this clonotype. The chain combines TRBV7-2 with TRBJ1-1; tentative D call: TRBD1 (6 bases). The CDR3 consists of 14 residues. Per germline, CDR1 SGHTA and CDR2 FQGNSA. V lost 5 bases and J lost 3, with 13 bases in between. Written as DNA, the CDR3 is TGTGCCAGCAGCATCCAGGGGAGTCACACTGAAGCTTTCTTT. It is translated as CASSIQGSHTEAFF.

The CDR3 DNA is TGTGCCAGCAGTTTAAATCCCAGGGAGCCCCAGCATTTT. The encoded protein is CASSLNPREPQHF. This rearrangement joins TRBV12-3 or TRBV12-4 to TRBJ1-5; TRBD1 might be the D (5 bases). The CDR3 extends over 13 amino acids. The ends were cut back, 2 bases at V and 8 bases at J, with 10 bases in the middle.

The rearrangement links TRBV6-5 to TRBJ1-2; D is possibly TRBD1 (5 bases). In germline, CDR1 is MNHEY, CDR2 SVGAGI. The CDR3 is made up of 17 amino acids. The V and J ends lost 8 bases and 4 bases respectively, with 26 bases between them. CDR3 amino acids: CASGSALRGRRPYGYTF. In DNA form, the CDR3 reads TGTGCCAGCGGAAGCGCCCTTCGGGGCCGCCGCCCCTATGGCTACACCTTC.

The J gene is TRBJ2-7, the V gene TRBV4-3; TRBD2 agrees at 8 bases. Germline-derived CDR1 and CDR2 are LGHNA and YSLEER. The CDR3 runs to 16 residues. V was pared by 0 bases and J by 0 bases, with 4 bases of the junction left unmatched. DNA of the CDR3: TGCGCCAGCAGCCAAGAACCAGCGGGAGCCTCCTACGAGCAGTACTTC. This sequence encodes CASSQEPAGASYEQYF.

This clonotype came up a few times. This rearrangement joins TRBV27 to TRBJ1-5; D is perhaps TRBD1 (5 bases). The CDR3 consists of 14 residues. The ends were cut back, 5 bases at V and 6 bases at J, with 14 bases in the middle. Looked up from germline, CDR1 is MNHEY and CDR2 is SMNVEV (reference sequence). The DNA of the CDR3 is TGTGCCAGCAGTCCCTGGGGGGGAGCTCAGCCCCAGCATTTT. Translating gives CASSPWGGAQPQHF.

The rearrangement links TRBV7-2 to TRBJ2-3; 7 bases agree with TRBD2. The CDR3 contains 14 residues. The germline V gene encodes CDR1 SGHTA and CDR2 FQGNSA. V was clipped by 1 base and J by 8 bases; unmatched bases: 6. CDR3 DNA sequence: TGTGCCAGCAGCTTAGAGCGGGAATTCGGTACGCAGTATTTT. Its protein product is CASSLEREFGTQYF.

The rearrangement joins TRBV28 to TRBJ2-2; 8 bases fit TRBD2. V trimming: 7 bases; J trimming: 3 bases; junction bases outside the gene matches: 10. From germline, CDR1 is MDHEN and CDR2 SYDVKM. This CDR3 has 16 amino acids. Here the CDR3 reads CASISSGIFYTGELFF. As DNA, the CDR3 is TGTGCCAGCATCAGTAGCGGGATTTTTTACACCGGGGAGCTGTTTTTT.